Shown below are 17 T cell receptor beta chains from a single sample sequenced in a study of cytomegalovirus exposure and HLA in healthy donors. 13 Jbeta primers and 60 Vbeta primers were used for the PCR. Assay used: immunoSEQ multiplex PCR; TCRdb lists only in-frame clones, some missing. The table lists 100,000 to 150,000 clones, roughly four fifths of them singletons. The sequencing input was PBMCs. The receptors shown here come from a woman aged 55 to 70 in good health and CMV-seronegative.

This chain links TRBV2 with TRBJ2-7, with D perhaps matching TRBD1 (6 bases). The CDR3 loop spans 15 amino acids. Trimming took off 4 bases at V and 1 base at J, with 14 bases between the two ends. Germline values: CDR1 SNHLY, CDR2 FYNNEI. The CDR3 nucleotides are TGTGCCAGCAGTGTCAGACAGGCTGAATCCTACGAGCAGTACTTC. The encoded protein is CASSVRQAESYEQYF.

The rearrangement joins TRBV7-2 to TRBJ2-2; 7 nucleotides match TRBD1. The germline CDR1 and CDR2 sequences are SGHTA and FQGNSA. There are 15 residues in the CDR3. V shed 6 bases and J 3 bases; nucleotides not matched to a gene: 7. CDR3 protein: CASRKQGKDTGELFF. DNA of the CDR3: TGTGCCAGCAGGAAACAGGGGAAGGACACCGGGGAGCTGTTTTTT.

The rearrangement links TRBV28 to TRBJ1-5; 8 bases align to TRBD1. This CDR3 region has 17 residues. CDR1 MDHEN and CDR2 SYDVKM come from the germline V gene. After removal of 4 bases from V and 0 bases from J, the junction contained 8 bases not matched to a gene. CDR3: CASSSSGTGYSNQPQHF. CDR3 coding DNA: TGTGCCAGCAGTTCCTCGGGGACAGGTTATAGCAATCAGCCCCAGCATTTT.

The chain carries TRBV14 and TRBJ1-2; 7 positions match TRBD1. J lost 4 bases, V lost 2 bases, and 4 bases had no gene match. Germline V gene sequence: CDR1 SGHDN, CDR2 FVKESK. The CDR3 is made up of 14 amino acids. CDR3 region: CASSQSRGLYGYTF. For the CDR3, the DNA is TGTGCCAGCAGCCAATCAAGGGGGCTCTATGGCTACACCTTC.

V and J are TRBV27 and TRBJ2-5; 7 bases are shared with TRBD2. CDR3 length equals 16 residues. Germline V CDR1 and CDR2: MNHEY, SMNVEV (reference sequence). The V segment lost 4 bases and the J segment 5 bases; nucleotides outside the gene matches: 13. In DNA, the CDR3 is TGTGCCAGCAGTTCAAAACCAGCGGGACTTTGGGAGACCCAGTACTTC. This sequence encodes CASSSKPAGLWETQYF.

This clone was observed a handful of times. J is TRBJ2-1 and V is TRBV7-3; the match to TRBD2 covers 9 bases. Germline CDR1 and CDR2: SGHTA and FQGTGA. The CDR3 extends over 17 amino acids. The ends lost 5 bases at V and 5 bases at J; junction bases unmatched: 13. Here the CDR3 DNA reads TGTGCCAGCAGCCTCGCGGGGGGGTTGAGCGGCCACAATGAGCAGTTCTTC. As protein: CASSLAGGLSGHNEQFF.

This rearrangement joins TRBV11-2 to TRBJ2-4; D uncertain. This CDR3 has 14 amino acids. Trimming stripped 5 bases from V and 11 bases from J, with 19 bases between. Germline V CDR1 and CDR2: SGHAT, FQNNGV. CDR3 in DNA: TGTGCCAGCAGCCCCCTGGGCTTGGGCGCCCTTCAGTACTTC. Protein product: CASSPLGLGALQYF.

A note on this clone: Other nucleotide sequences in the sample specify the same CDR3. CDR3 protein: CASSLGGVGNQPQHF. The CDR3 coding sequence is TGTGCCAGCAGTTTGGGGGGGGTCGGCAATCAGCCCCAGCATTTT. This chain joins TRBV28 and TRBJ1-5, with D possibly TRBD1 on 5 matching bases. Germline V gives CDR1 MDHEN, CDR2 SYDVKM. The CDR3 has 15 residues. V lost 3 bases, J lost 2 bases, and 11 bases lay in between. The full variable domain, its missing parts supplied by reference TRBV28 and TRBJ1-5, is DVKVTQSSRYLVKRTGEKVFLECVQDMDHENMFWYRQDPGLGLRLIYFSYDVKMKEKGDIPEGYSVSREKKERFSLILESASTNQTSMYLCASSLGGVGNQPQHFGDGTRLSIL.

This chain connects TRBV2 to TRBJ2-2; tentatively, D is TRBD2 (5 bases). Germline V gives CDR1 SNHLY, CDR2 FYNNEI. The germline V and J ends were trimmed by 5 bases and 1 base, with 17 bases remaining between them. CDR3 length: 17 amino acids. The CDR3 DNA reads as TGTGCCAGCAGTTCCCCCCCCAGCGGAGTGAACACCGGGGAGCTGTTTTTT. Translation: CASSSPPSGVNTGELFF.

The chain recombines TRBV7-2 with TRBJ2-3; TRBD2 is a possible D gene (6 bases). The germline V gene has CDR1 SGHTA and CDR2 FQGNSA. The CDR3 has 19 residues. The germline V and J ends were trimmed by 1 base and 0 bases, with 20 bases remaining between them. The CDR3 region has the DNA TGTGCCAGCAGCTTAGGTGTAGCCCGGCGGGGAGCGAGCACAGATACGCAGTATTTT. The encoded protein is CASSLGVARRGASTDTQYF.

J is TRBJ1-4 and V is TRBV7-2; 7 bases match TRBD1. Per the germline V gene, CDR1 is SGHTA and CDR2 is FQGNSA. This CDR3 contains 14 residues. Trimming cost V 4 bases and J 8 bases; bases outside gene matches: 7. The CDR3 sequence: CASSWDSPSEKLFF. The DNA for the CDR3 is TGTGCCAGCAGCTGGGACAGCCCTAGCGAAAAACTGTTTTTT.

The CDR3 loop is CASSYSNSRWETQYF. As DNA, the CDR3 is TGTGCCAGCAGTTACTCGAACAGCCGGTGGGAGACCCAGTACTTC. The chain employs TRBV6-5 and TRBJ2-5; D remains unclear. CDR1 is MNHEY and CDR2 is SVGAGI in the germline V gene. V lost 0 bases, J lost 5 bases, and 13 bases lay in between. The CDR3 has 15 residues.

The chain is built from TRBV6-5 and TRBJ1-2; 7 nucleotides line up with TRBD1. V lost 7 bases to trimming and J lost 8 bases; unmatched junction nucleotides: 7. This CDR3 has 12 residues. CDR1 and CDR2 (germline): MNHEY, SVGAGI. The CDR3 spells CASNRQGEGYTF. As DNA, the CDR3 is TGTGCCAGCAACAGACAGGGTGAAGGCTACACCTTC.

This clone was seen a single time. The chain joins TRBV9 to TRBJ2-1; 10 nucleotides agree with TRBD2. This CDR3 spans 17 amino acids. The germline CDR1 and CDR2 sequences are SGDLS and YYNGEE. Losses at the gene ends were 0 bases for V and 6 bases for J; bases not matched to a gene: 9. The CDR3 protein is CASSVAATPSGGNEQFF. The CDR3, as DNA: TGTGCCAGCAGCGTAGCTGCAACCCCTAGCGGGGGCAATGAGCAGTTCTTC.

This rearrangement joins TRBV18 to TRBJ1-4, with unresolved D. V was clipped by 5 bases and J by 5 bases, with 9 bases between them. CDR1 KGHSH and CDR2 LQKENI come from the germline V gene. The CDR3 totals 13 residues. The DNA of the CDR3 is TGTGCCAGCTCATCCCGGCGGAATGAAAAACTGTTTTTT. This translates into CASSSRRNEKLFF.

The V and J genes are TRBV5-1 and TRBJ2-3, with TRBD2 matching 8 bases. Germline values: CDR1 SGHRS, CDR2 YFSETQ. V was pared by 3 bases and J by 0 bases, with 6 bases of the junction left unmatched. The length of the CDR3 is 16 residues. In nucleotides, the CDR3 is TGCGCCAGCAGCTGGGTGGCTAGCGGGAGCACAGATACGCAGTATTTT. Protein: CASSWVASGSTDTQYF. Variable domain in full (rest from reference TRBV5-1 and TRBJ2-3): KAGVTQTPRYLIKTRGQQVTLSCSPISGHRSVSWYQQTPGQGLQFLFEYFSETQRNKGNFPGRFSGRQFSNSRSEMNVSTLELGDSALYLCASSWVASGSTDTQYFGPGTRLTVL.

The gene calls are TRBV14 and TRBJ2-3; 8 bases line up with TRBD1. The CDR3 extends over 15 amino acids. Germline V CDR1 and CDR2: SGHDN, FVKESK. V gave up 4 bases and J gave up 1 base; unmatched junction bases: 4. CDR3 nucleotide sequence: TGTGCCAGCAGCCCCGGACAGGGACGCACAGATACGCAGTATTTT. It yields the protein CASSPGQGRTDTQYF.